This T cell receptor beta chain was found in a study of cytomegalovirus exposure and HLA in healthy donors. In germline, CDR1 is SQVTM, CDR2 ANQGSEA. The V gene end was trimmed by 6 bases and the J gene end by 4 bases; junction bases not matched to a gene: 14. The length of the CDR3 is 15 residues. 13 Jbeta primers and 60 Vbeta primers were used for the PCR. Measured with immunoSEQ multiplex PCR; TCRdb has only the in-frame clones, and not every one. The table lists over 200,000 clones. The sequence came from a woman in her twenties or thirties in good health and CMV-seropositive. This chain links TRBV29-1 with TRBJ2-5, with 7 bases aligning to TRBD2. Sequencing used PBMCs. CDR3 residues: CSVEKGRGKGETQYF. The DNA for the CDR3 is TGCAGCGTCGAAAAGGGGCGGGGGAAGGGAGAGACCCAGTACTTC.